This record concerns one TCR beta chain sequence. Its antigen is currently unknown. This specimen comes from a study of cytomegalovirus exposure and HLA in healthy donors. Study results and caveats: Later, an analysis found that TCR clusters from the first cohort tended to co-occur in the 120 validation repertoires. In vitro checks showed that a few CMV-associated chains really do target CMV antigens.

Assay used: immunoSEQ multiplex PCR; TCRdb lists only in-frame clones, some missing. The sample consists of approximately 220,000 clones, 80% to 85% of them appearing once. Trimming pared 3 bases from V and 5 bases from J, leaving 5 bases between. Germline loops: CDR1 SGHRS, CDR2 YFSETQ. The CDR3 has 12 residues. The donors were part of the roughly 120-subject validation cohort, which stood apart from the roughly 670-subject first cohort. The receptor comes from a woman aged 25 to 45 in good health and CMV-seropositive. The chain links TRBV5-1 to TRBJ2-2; D uncertain. Sample: PBMCs. The CDR3 DNA is TGCGCCAGCAGCTACCTTACCGGGGAGCTGTTTTTT. The encoded protein is CASSYLTGELFF. The full variable domain, its missing parts supplied by reference TRBV5-1 and TRBJ2-2, is KAGVTQTPRYLIKTRGQQVTLSCSPISGHRSVSWYQQTPGQGLQFLFEYFSETQRNKGNFPGRFSGRQFSNSRSEMNVSTLELGDSALYLCASSYLTGELFFGEGSRLTVL.